These T cell receptor beta chains were read from a single sample in a study of T cell responses to AZD1222 COVID-19 vaccine. Generated by immunoSEQ multiplex PCR, the TCRdb table keeps only in-frame clones and is missing some. The sample shows almost 50,000 clones, 65% to 80% of them seen only once. The sample consisted of peripheral blood, taken on day 0 of MenACWY control vaccination. These receptors were obtained from an adult in good health. Both conserved end residues are part of each CDR3. Only part of the rows carry a size: once, few, many, or a class if the clone is expanded.

j_call v_call clone_size cdr3_aa
TRBJ2-2 TRBV3-1/TRBV3-2 - CASTLVTGSATGELFF
TRBJ2-7 TRBV3-1/TRBV3-2 - CASTQGPRTGTYEQYF
TRBJ1-2 TRBV4-1 - CASSHMGQGGGYTF
TRBJ2-7 TRBV10-3 - CAISEGFRGGSEQYF
TRBJ1-6 TRBV30 - CACWQGGRAPLHF
TRBJ1-2 TRBV9 - CASSVDQGQNYGYTF
TRBJ2-1 TRBV12-3/TRBV12-4 once CASSFSGRDEQFF
TRBJ2-1 TRBV10-1 - CASSPRLAGQQFF
TRBJ2-6 TRBV6-5 - CASRRQDSGANVLTF
TRBJ1-4 TRBV4-2 few CASSQAQGPDEKLFF
TRBJ1-2 TRBV24-1 - CATSDVRADYGYTF
TRBJ2-1 TRBV3-1/TRBV3-2 - CASSQTSEQFF
TRBJ1-6 TRBV2 few CASSEPGLNHSPLHF
TRBJ2-2 TRBV7-9 - CASSFPYQQSGGELFF
TRBJ2-5 TRBV9 - CASSAGPFDQETQYF
TRBJ1-5 TRBV6-1 - CASSDWGFDQPQHF
TRBJ1-5 TRBV15 - CATSRGSNSNQPQHF
TRBJ2-1 TRBV3-1/TRBV3-2 - CASSQDAGTRSGGGQFF
TRBJ2-7 TRBV11-2 few CASSAQLGGTYEQYF
TRBJ1-1 TRBV28 once CASRGELGNTEAFF
TRBJ2-2 TRBV2 - CASRPRTRDTGELFF
TRBJ1-1 TRBV11-3 once CASSLDPGVGYPTEAFF
TRBJ1-6 TRBV5-4 once CASSLEAGNSPLHF
TRBJ2-7 TRBV10-1 - CASSDTAGARYEQYF
TRBJ1-2 TRBV5-1 - CASSSGTDYGYTF
TRBJ1-1 TRBV12-5 - CASGFDLGGMNTEAFF
TRBJ2-2 TRBV5-4 medium-sized CASSPGLEAGELFF
TRBJ2-1 TRBV5-1 - CASSLHGEQFF
TRBJ1-1 TRBV27 - CASSLGTLNTEAFF
TRBJ1-4 TRBV6-5 - CASSYSVRSNEKLFF
TRBJ2-2 TRBV5-1 - CASRYEAFRNTGELFF
TRBJ2-3 TRBV10-3 - CAINTGTGGGDTQYF
TRBJ2-2 TRBV5-1 - CASSSTGLGTGELFF
TRBJ2-1 TRBV2 - CASSESHEQFF
TRBJ2-2 TRBV15 - CATSPDYTGELFF
TRBJ2-7 TRBV30 - CAWKNSTLPSYEQYF
TRBJ1-5 TRBV6-5 - CASSSRALKDQPQHF
TRBJ1-5 TRBV7-2 - CASSLVHTNQPQHF
TRBJ2-1 TRBV7-9 - CASSLWASGYNEQFF
TRBJ2-2 TRBV7-9 - CASTGRGGQGLKWELFF
TRBJ2-2 TRBV30 - CAWSGARTKAGELFF
TRBJ2-2 TRBV14 - CASSQFSTAGELFF
TRBJ2-5 TRBV28 - CASKAGETQYF
TRBJ2-7 TRBV18 - CASSPVDRGEQYF
TRBJ1-2 TRBV28 once CASITDSRGGYTF
TRBJ1-3 TRBV9 - CASSVTGSSGNTIYF
TRBJ2-3 TRBV4-2 - CASSQGTSGSPDTQYF
TRBJ1-1 TRBV5-7 - CASSLDTEAFF
TRBJ2-1 TRBV7-9 few CASSSREGYNEQFF
TRBJ2-2 TRBV7-2 few CASSQRWADTGELFF
TRBJ1-1 TRBV9 - CASSQGLGTEAFF
TRBJ1-1 TRBV7-6 - CASSGYRNTEAFF
TRBJ1-2 TRBV19 - CASSIDGDYGYTF
TRBJ2-1 TRBV10-2 - CASRIGTASYNEQFF
TRBJ2-2 TRBV9 - CASSTLTGELFF
TRBJ1-5 TRBV11-1 - CASSLNADLPQHF
TRBJ1-5 TRBV12-5 - CASGLGGSNQPQHF
TRBJ1-2 TRBV10-3 - CAISDSRRGYTF
TRBJ2-7 TRBV15 - CATSREGVNEQYF
TRBJ1-2 TRBV5-1 - CASSFDRYGYTF